Listed here is a single T cell receptor (beta chain). V dropped 1 base and J dropped 11 bases, with 14 bases sitting between them. The CDR3 spans 12 residues. Germline values: CDR1 GTSNPN, CDR2 SVGIG (reference sequence). This sample was included in a study of cytomegalovirus exposure and HLA in healthy donors. PCR used 60 Vbeta primers and 13 Jbeta primers. Sequencing was performed with immunoSEQ multiplex PCR; in TCRdb, only in-frame clones are kept and a portion is missing. Among approximately 100,000 clones listed, around 80% were seen once. The rearrangement uses TRBV30 and TRBJ1-1; D might be TRBD1 (5 bases). The source of this sequence is a woman aged 18-29 years in good health and CMV-seropositive. Sequencing input: PBMCs. DNA of the CDR3: TGTGCCTGGAGTGGTTTAAGGGGACTCGCTTTCTTT. Translation: CAWSGLRGLAFF.